Shown below are 6 T cell receptor beta chains from a single sample sequenced in a study of cytomegalovirus exposure and HLA in healthy donors. Both 60 Vbeta primers and 13 Jbeta primers went into the PCR. The protocol was immunoSEQ multiplex PCR, while the TCRdb copy is restricted to in-frame clones and leaves out a portion. The sample carries around 58,000 clones, approximately 71% recorded once. Sample: PBMCs. The receptors were sampled from a man aged 40-50 years in good health and CMV-seropositive.

In regard to this clone: The same CDR3 also results from other DNA sequences found in this sample. This rearrangement joins TRBV7-2 to TRBJ2-7; D call uncertain. CDR1 is SGHTA, CDR2 FQGNSA, per germline. The CDR3 spans 11 residues. V dropped 4 bases and J dropped 3 bases, with 4 bases sitting between them. CDR3 in amino acids: CASSSYYEQYF. CDR3 nucleotide sequence: TGTGCCAGCAGCTCTTACTACGAGCAGTACTTC.

V gene TRBV25-1 combines with J gene TRBJ1-6; 11 nucleotides line up with TRBD1. This CDR3 spans 18 amino acids. The V segment lost 2 bases and the J segment 4 bases; nucleotides outside the gene matches: 7. Germline-derived CDR1 and CDR2 are MGHDK and SYGVNS. The CDR3 protein is CASSEGTGGRWYNSPLHF. The CDR3 region has the DNA TGTGCCAGCAGTGAAGGGACAGGGGGACGATGGTATAATTCACCCCTCCACTTT. Together with reference TRBV25-1 and TRBJ1-6, the CDR3 gives the full variable domain: EADIYQTPRYLVIGTGKKITLECSQTMGHDKMYWYQQDPGMELHLIHYSYGVNSTEKGDLSSESTVSRIRTEHFPLTLESARPSHTSQYLCASSEGTGGRWYNSPLHFGNGTRLTVT.

This clone was counted a single time. The CDR3 sequence is CASSLLAGDGSEQFF. The CDR3 DNA follows: TGCGCCAGCAGCTTACTAGCGGGGGACGGGAGCGAGCAGTTCTTC. The rearrangement links TRBV5-1 to TRBJ2-1, with 11 bases aligning to TRBD2. The germline V gene encodes CDR1 SGHRS and CDR2 YFSETQ. The CDR3 has 15 amino acids. V lost 2 bases to trimming and J lost 10 bases; unmatched junction nucleotides: 8.

The CDR3: CASSQDRRGAYSYEQYF. The CDR3 DNA reads as TGCGCCAGCAGCCAAGATCGGCGGGGGGCTTACTCCTACGAGCAGTACTTC. The rearrangement joins TRBV4-1 to TRBJ2-7, with 8 bases matching TRBD2. The CDR3 runs to 17 residues. V gave up 0 bases and J gave up 0 bases; unmatched junction bases: 7. CDR1 is MGHRA and CDR2 is YSYEKL in the germline V gene.

This clone occurred a few times. The V gene is TRBV25-1, the J gene TRBJ1-1; D remains ambiguous. This CDR3 has 15 residues. The germline V gene encodes CDR1 MGHDK and CDR2 SYGVNS. Trimming pared 6 bases from V and 2 bases from J, leaving 16 bases between. As DNA, the CDR3 is TGTGCCAGCAGCCGAAACGTAGAGGATAACACTGAAGCTTTCTTT. Translation: CASSRNVEDNTEAFF.

The gene calls are TRBV5-1 and TRBJ2-7; the D gene is possibly TRBD1 (7 bases). V was cut by 4 bases and J by 7 bases, with 21 bases left in between. The CDR3 covers 15 residues. Germline CDR1 reads SGHRS; CDR2 reads YFSETQ. The DNA of the CDR3 is TGCGCCAGCAGCGAGCGGACAGGCCGAGGGGGGGAGCAGTACTTC. This encodes CASSERTGRGGEQYF.